The rows below give T cell receptor beta chains drawn from one sample of a study of control samples from healthy donors and cancer patients. TCRdb keeps only in-frame clones here, not all; method: immunoSEQ multiplex PCR. The sample records some 150,000 clones, under 96% being singletons. Sequencing was carried out using blood. All receptors come from a woman aged 25 to 39 in good health. The CDR3 runs from the conserved cysteine through the conserved F or W. D genes are given only for firm matches. Only part of the rows carry a size: once, few, many, or a class if the clone is expanded.

v_call	clone_size	j_call	d_call	cdr3_aa	cdr3_nt
TRBV3-1/TRBV3-2	.	TRBJ1-5	.	CASSRMGQPQHF	TGTGCCAGCAGCCGAATGGGGCAGCCCCAGCATTTT
TRBV3-1/TRBV3-2	.	TRBJ2-2	.	CASSQTGTGNTGELFF	TGTGCCAGCAGCCAGACCGGGACTGGGAACACCGGGGAGCTGTTTTTT
TRBV5-1	once	TRBJ2-1	TRBD2	CASSLEASGRENEQFF	TGCGCCAGCAGCTTGGAAGCTAGCGGGAGGGAGAATGAGCAGTTCTTC
TRBV2	.	TRBJ1-2	.	CASSESHRAGDGYTF	TGTGCCAGCAGTGAAAGTCACAGGGCCGGTGATGGCTACACCTTC
TRBV25-1	once	TRBJ1-4	TRBD1	CASSAGQGAIEKLFF	TGTGCCAGCAGCGCGGGACAGGGGGCAATTGAAAAACTGTTTTTT
TRBV5-4	.	TRBJ1-1	.	CASSLDGMGRTEAFF	TGTGCCAGCAGCTTGGATGGGATGGGGCGCACTGAAGCTTTCTTT
TRBV5-8	.	TRBJ1-5	.	CASSLGSSNQPQHF	TGTGCCAGCAGCTTGGGCAGTAGCAATCAGCCCCAGCATTTT
TRBV12-5	.	TRBJ2-3	TRBD1	CASGLYHFEQGPSTDTQYF	TGTGCTAGTGGTCTATACCATTTTGAACAGGGGCCCAGCACAGATACGCAGTATTTT
TRBV19	.	TRBJ1-5	TRBD1	CASRRTGNQPQHF	TGTGCCAGTCGCCGGACAGGGAATCAGCCCCAGCATTTT
TRBV5-1	once	TRBJ1-1	.	CASSLGQSNTEAFF	TGCGCCAGCAGCCTTGGACAGTCGAACACTGAAGCTTTCTTT
TRBV29-1	.	TRBJ1-2	.	CSVDRTYGYTF	TGCAGCGTTGACAGGACCTATGGCTACACCTTC
TRBV19	.	TRBJ2-5	TRBD2	CASRLGGLGQETQYF	TGTGCCAGTAGATTGGGGGGGTTGGGGCAAGAGACCCAGTACTTC
TRBV19	.	TRBJ2-5	.	CASSITGLKQETQYF	TGTGCCAGTAGTATAACAGGGCTAAAACAAGAGACCCAGTACTTC
TRBV10-2	.	TRBJ2-1	TRBD2	CASSESSGRVSSYNEQFF	TGCGCCAGCAGTGAATCCAGCGGGAGGGTGAGCTCCTACAATGAGCAGTTCTTC
TRBV3-1/TRBV3-2	.	TRBJ2-4	TRBD2	CASSQDFIRGLAGGLAKNIQYF	TGTGCCAGCAGCCAAGATTTTATTAGGGGACTAGCGGGGGGTTTAGCCAAAAACATTCAGTACTTC
TRBV29-1	.	TRBJ1-1	.	CSVVRQIDTEAFF	TGCAGCGTTGTGCGGCAGATCGACACTGAAGCTTTCTTT
TRBV24-1	.	TRBJ1-2	.	CATSDPTGDYGYTF	TGTGCCACCAGTGATCCGACAGGCGACTATGGCTACACCTTC
TRBV24-1	.	TRBJ2-3	.	CATSEIASPDTQYF	TGTGCCACCAGTGAGATCGCTAGTCCGGATACGCAGTATTTT
TRBV7-9	.	TRBJ2-1	.	CASSSSHLDHSSYNEQFF	TGTGCCAGCAGCTCCTCACATTTAGATCATAGCTCCTACAATGAGCAGTTCTTC
TRBV2	.	TRBJ1-1	.	CASSIGTEAFF	TGTGCCAGCTCTATTGGCACTGAAGCTTTCTTT
TRBV20-1	.	TRBJ1-2	.	CSAPDLDGYTF	TGCAGTGCCCCTGACCTCGACGGCTACACCTTC
TRBV7-2	.	TRBJ2-2	.	CASSLSGTLANTGELFF	TGTGCCAGCAGCTTAAGCGGGACACTCGCGAACACCGGGGAGCTGTTTTTT
TRBV16	.	TRBJ1-4	TRBD1	CASSRDSATNEKLFF	TGTGCCAGCAGCCGGGACAGCGCAACTAATGAAAAACTGTTTTTT
TRBV5-1	.	TRBJ2-1	.	CASSFHPTASSYNEQFF	TGCGCCAGCAGCTTCCACCCGACAGCGAGCTCCTACAATGAGCAGTTCTTC
TRBV5-1	.	TRBJ1-1	.	CASSGINTEAFF	TGCGCCAGCAGCGGCATAAACACTGAAGCTTTCTTT
TRBV13	.	TRBJ1-2	TRBD1	CASSPIQDRGDGYTF	TGTGCCAGCAGTCCTATCCAGGACAGGGGTGATGGCTACACCTTC
TRBV7-9	once	TRBJ1-2	TRBD1	CASSLDRGKNYGYTF	TGTGCCAGCAGCTTAGACAGGGGGAAGAACTATGGCTACACCTTC
TRBV5-1	.	TRBJ2-5	.	CASSLGQGSGETQYF	TGCGCCAGCAGCTTGGGTCAGGGAAGTGGAGAGACCCAGTACTTC
TRBV11-2	.	TRBJ2-1	.	CASRSQGARYNEQFF	TGTGCCAGCAGGTCACAGGGAGCTCGCTACAATGAGCAGTTCTTC
TRBV15	.	TRBJ1-5	TRBD1	CATSILQGTQPQHF	TGTGCCACCAGCATACTACAGGGGACTCAGCCCCAGCATTTT
TRBV9	.	TRBJ2-1	.	CASSPHNEQFF	TGTGCCAGCAGCCCCCACAATGAGCAGTTCTTC
TRBV6-5	.	TRBJ1-1	.	CASSYKASRDTFF	TGTGCCAGCAGTTACAAGGCGAGTCGGGACACTTTCTTT
TRBV30	.	TRBJ1-5	TRBD1	CAWSVKGTGGNQPQHF	TGTGCCTGGAGTGTAAAGGGGACAGGGGGCAATCAGCCCCAGCATTTT
TRBV6-7	.	TRBJ2-1	TRBD1	CANGTGSYNEQFF	TGTGCCAATGGGACAGGCTCCTACAATGAGCAGTTCTTC
TRBV15	once	TRBJ2-1	TRBD2	CATSRDAIKTSGDYNEQFF	TGTGCCACCAGCAGAGACGCGATTAAAACTAGCGGAGACTACAATGAGCAGTTCTTC
TRBV29-1	.	TRBJ2-4	.	CSVAREGRNIQYF	TGCAGCGTTGCCCGCGAGGGTCGAAACATTCAGTACTTC
TRBV5-5	.	TRBJ2-3	TRBD2	CASSFSGGGALADTQYF	TGTGCCAGCAGCTTCTCTGGCGGGGGGGCGTTGGCAGATACGCAGTATTTT
TRBV6-4	few	TRBJ1-5	.	CASSDSGGNQPQHF	TGTGCCAGCAGTGACTCAGGGGGCAATCAGCCCCAGCATTTT
TRBV27	.	TRBJ1-1	.	CASSRGGNTEAFF	TGTGCCAGCAGTAGGGGGGGGAACACTGAAGCTTTCTTT
TRBV7-9	.	TRBJ1-1	.	CASSLTTVNTEAFF	TGTGCCAGCAGCTTAACGACAGTGAACACTGAAGCTTTCTTT
TRBV2	.	TRBJ2-7	TRBD1	CASKGGQGAPGTSLRSSYEQYF	TGTGCCAGCAAAGGGGGACAGGGGGCCCCCGGGACTAGTTTACGAAGCTCCTACGAGCAGTACTTC
TRBV19	.	TRBJ2-7	.	CASSPSASYEQYF	TGTGCCAGTAGTCCCTCCGCCTCCTACGAGCAGTACTTC
TRBV28	.	TRBJ1-2	TRBD1	CASSFLRAGGGYTF	TGTGCCAGCAGTTTCTTACGAGCAGGGGGAGGCTACACCTTC
TRBV6-5	.	TRBJ2-7	.	CATGGAYEQYF	TGTGCCACTGGGGGCGCCTACGAGCAGTACTTC
TRBV6-6	.	TRBJ2-1	.	CASRRGQFNEQFF	TGTGCCAGCAGACGTGGACAGTTCAATGAGCAGTTCTTC
TRBV6-5	.	TRBJ1-1	TRBD1	CASSNRGGREAFF	TGTGCCAGCAGTAATAGAGGGGGCCGGGAAGCTTTCTTT
TRBV30	.	TRBJ2-1	TRBD2	CAWSGLAGPEQFF	TGTGCCTGGAGCGGACTAGCGGGCCCTGAGCAGTTCTTC
TRBV6-5	.	TRBJ1-2	.	CASQVLINYGYTF	TGTGCCAGCCAGGTCTTAATTAACTATGGCTACACCTTC
TRBV28	.	TRBJ2-2	.	CASRVERGPSTGELFF	TGTGCCAGCCGAGTCGAAAGGGGCCCGAGCACCGGGGAGCTGTTTTTT
TRBV15	.	TRBJ2-5	.	CATRLGETQYF	TGTGCCACCCGACTGGGGGAGACCCAGTACTTC
TRBV11-2	.	TRBJ1-6	.	CASSLEVGGSSYNSPLHF	TGTGCCAGCAGCTTAGAAGTCGGTGGTAGCTCCTATAATTCACCCCTCCACTTT
TRBV4-1	.	TRBJ2-7	TRBD2	CASSQEVFLAGEDEQYF	TGCGCCAGCAGCCAAGAAGTGTTCCTAGCGGGAGAGGACGAGCAGTACTTC
TRBV6-5	.	TRBJ2-2	.	CASSPGVPPPLFF	TGTGCCAGCAGTCCAGGGGTCCCCCCCCCGCTGTTTTTT
TRBV11-1	.	TRBJ2-1	.	CASSTISNEQFF	TGTGCCAGCAGCACCATTAGCAATGAGCAGTTCTTC
TRBV18	.	TRBJ2-3	.	CASSPHSQDTQYF	TGTGCCAGCTCACCACACTCTCAAGATACGCAGTATTTT